Below are 14 T cell receptor beta chains sequenced from a single sample in a study of blood T cell repertoires in COVID-19. The table came from immunoSEQ multiplex PCR; TCRdb's copy has only in-frame clones and leaves some out. The sample consists of almost 400,000 clones, approximately 89% of them appearing once. Sequencing used PBMCs or T cells enriched from blood (not recorded which). These TCRs come from a woman under 40 who had recovered from COVID-19.

This clone was detected once. The chain recombines TRBV7-6 with TRBJ2-3, with 14 positions matching TRBD2. V was pared by 4 bases and J by 2 bases, with 14 bases of the junction left unmatched. This CDR3 spans 20 amino acids. CDR1 SGHVS and CDR2 FNYEAQ come from the germline V gene. CDR3 amino acids: CASSSLVGTSGSPFTDTQYF. CDR3 in DNA: TGTGCCAGCAGCTCGTTAGTGGGGACTAGCGGGAGCCCTTTCACAGATACGCAGTATTTT.

The chain has TRBV27 and TRBJ1-1; 8 bases agree with TRBD1. Germline CDR1 is MNHEY and CDR2 is SMNVEV (reference sequence). The CDR3 length is 13 residues. J gave up 4 bases and V 6 bases, and 4 bases lay outside the gene matches. This CDR3 is CASSRTGSTEAFF. The CDR3 nucleotides read TGTGCCAGCAGCCGGACAGGGTCCACTGAAGCTTTCTTT.

The CDR3 DNA reads TGTGCCAGCAGTAGCGCGGGACAGGGGAGAGGCTACACCTTC. Amino acids: CASSSAGQGRGYTF. The chain combines TRBV27 with TRBJ1-2, with 10 bases aligning to TRBD1. V dropped 5 bases and J dropped 8; count of bases not matched to a gene: 8. The CDR3 length is 14 residues. Germline values: CDR1 MNHEY, CDR2 SMNVEV (reference sequence).

The V call is TRBV2, the J call TRBJ1-5, with a possible D match to TRBD1 (5 bases). Germline V gene data show CDR1 as SNHLY and CDR2 as FYNNEI. V lost 4 bases, J lost 7 bases, and 14 bases lay in between. This CDR3 is 14 amino acids long. CDR3 sequence reads: CASSAGQGRQPQHF. CDR3 sequence (DNA): TGTGCCAGCAGTGCCGGACAAGGGCGGCAGCCCCAGCATTTT.

With regard to this clone: Sequence at one end of the junction differs from germline and may be a read error. The genes are TRBV7-7 and TRBJ2-1; maybe TRBD1 (5 bases). The CDR3 runs 16 residues. CDR1 SSHAT and CDR2 FNYEAQ come from the germline V gene (reference sequence). CDR3 sequence reads: CASSLDLASRGHEQFF. The CDR3 DNA reads as TGTGCTAGCAGCTTAGACTTGGCTAGTAGGGGCCATGAGCAGTTCTTC.

The CDR3 protein is CASSLRGIGQPQHF. The DNA for the CDR3 is TGTGCCAGCAGCTTGCGGGGGATTGGTCAGCCCCAGCATTTT. The chain carries TRBV5-6 and TRBJ1-5, with TRBD1 as a possible D gene (5 bases). The CDR3 extends over 14 amino acids. Trimming took off 1 base at V and 6 bases at J, with 11 bases between the two ends. The V gene's germline CDR1 is SGHDT and CDR2 YYEEEE.

The J gene is TRBJ1-5, the V gene TRBV19; D may be TRBD1 (5 bases). The length of the CDR3 is 18 residues. The germline V gene has CDR1 LNHDA and CDR2 SQIVND (reference sequence). V shed 3 bases and J shed 0 bases, with 18 bases lying between them. This CDR3 is CASSIRWQGGGSNQPQHF. The CDR3 bases are TGTGCCAGTAGTATTCGTTGGCAGGGAGGTGGTAGCAATCAGCCCCAGCATTTT.

The chain carries TRBV29-1 and TRBJ2-7, with 7 bases fitting TRBD2. The J segment lost 3 bases and the V segment lost 7 bases, leaving 9 bases of the junction unmatched. This CDR3 region has 13 residues. Looked up from germline, CDR1 is SQVTM and CDR2 is ANQGSEA. The CDR3 spells CSAEGGRGYEQYF. CDR3 DNA sequence: TGCAGCGCCGAGGGAGGGAGGGGCTACGAGCAGTACTTC.

The gene calls are TRBV30 and TRBJ2-1; 14 bases match TRBD2. CDR1 and CDR2 (germline): GTSNPN, SVGIG (reference sequence). V lost 2 bases and J lost 7; bases outside the gene matches: 4. This CDR3 has 15 residues. Here the CDR3 DNA reads TGTGCCTGGAGTCCACGACTAGCGGGAGGGAATGAGCAGTTCTTC. This encodes CAWSPRLAGGNEQFF.

The genes are TRBV29-1 and TRBJ1-1, with D possibly being TRBD1 (6 bases). The V end was cut by 7 bases, the J end by 4 bases, with 22 bases between. Looked up from germline, CDR1 is SQVTM and CDR2 is ANQGSEA. This CDR3 is 15 amino acids long. DNA for the CDR3: TGCAGCGCGAATAGGGGGGGTTTGGATGGCACTGAAGCTTTCTTT. It encodes CSANRGGLDGTEAFF.

This rearrangement joins TRBV7-9 to TRBJ2-1, with 11 nucleotides matching TRBD2. This CDR3 has 15 amino acids. Losses at the gene ends were 5 bases for V and 8 bases for J; bases not matched to a gene: 8. Germline V lookup: CDR1 SEHNR, CDR2 FQNEAQ (reference sequence). CDR3 in amino acids: CASSPKGSGRDEQFF. CDR3 sequence (DNA): TGTGCCAGCAGCCCCAAGGGTAGCGGGAGGGATGAGCAGTTCTTC.

This clone was observed once. The chain employs TRBV7-9 and TRBJ2-5, with D hard to call. Looked up from germline, CDR1 is SEHNR and CDR2 is FQNEAQ (reference sequence). The CDR3 is 12 residues long. The V gene lost 1 base and the J gene lost 2 bases, with 2 bases spanning the gap. CDR3 DNA: TGTGCCAGCAGCTTAGTACAAGAGACCCAGTACTTC. Protein product: CASSLVQETQYF.

The chain combines TRBV5-1 with TRBJ2-6; D perhaps matches TRBD1 (5 bases). In germline, CDR1 is SGHRS, CDR2 YFSETQ. The CDR3 runs 16 residues. Trimming stripped 4 bases from V and 1 base from J, with 12 bases between. CDR3 protein: CASSKTEGSGANVLTF. For the CDR3, the DNA is TGCGCCAGCAGCAAGACAGAAGGATCTGGGGCCAACGTCCTGACTTTC.

The chain recombines TRBV27 with TRBJ1-5, with D possibly TRBD1 on 6 matching bases. Germline V gives CDR1 MNHEY, CDR2 SMNVEV (reference sequence). V was trimmed by 0 bases and J by 5 bases, leaving 11 bases between them. The CDR3 sequence is 15 residues long. The CDR3 sequence: CASSLSSGVDQPQHF. The CDR3, as DNA: TGTGCCAGCAGTTTATCTTCAGGGGTCGATCAGCCCCAGCATTTT.